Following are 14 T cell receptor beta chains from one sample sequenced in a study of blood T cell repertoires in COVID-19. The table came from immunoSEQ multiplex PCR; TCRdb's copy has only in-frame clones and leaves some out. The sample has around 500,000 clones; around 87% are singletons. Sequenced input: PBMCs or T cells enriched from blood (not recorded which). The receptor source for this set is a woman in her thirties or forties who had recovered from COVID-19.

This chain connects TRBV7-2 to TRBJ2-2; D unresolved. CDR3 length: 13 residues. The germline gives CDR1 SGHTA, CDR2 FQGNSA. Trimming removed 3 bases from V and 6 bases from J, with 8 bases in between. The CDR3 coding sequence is TGTGCCAGCAGCTTTAGTTCTTCCGGGGAGCTGTTTTTT. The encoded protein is CASSFSSSGELFF.

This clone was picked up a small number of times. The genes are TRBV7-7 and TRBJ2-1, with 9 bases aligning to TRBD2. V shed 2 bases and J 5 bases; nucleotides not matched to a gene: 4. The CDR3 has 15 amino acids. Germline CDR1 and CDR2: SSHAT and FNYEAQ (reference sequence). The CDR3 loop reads CASSLKSSGDNEQFF. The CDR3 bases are TGTGCCAGCAGCTTAAAGTCTAGCGGGGACAATGAGCAGTTCTTC.

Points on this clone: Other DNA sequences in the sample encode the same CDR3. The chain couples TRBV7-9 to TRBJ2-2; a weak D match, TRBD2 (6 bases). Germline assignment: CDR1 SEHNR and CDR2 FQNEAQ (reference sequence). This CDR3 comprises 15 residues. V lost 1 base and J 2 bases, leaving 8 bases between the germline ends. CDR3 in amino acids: CASSLVAGNTGELFF. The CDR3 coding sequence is TGTGCCAGCAGCTTAGTTGCGGGAAACACCGGGGAGCTGTTTTTT.

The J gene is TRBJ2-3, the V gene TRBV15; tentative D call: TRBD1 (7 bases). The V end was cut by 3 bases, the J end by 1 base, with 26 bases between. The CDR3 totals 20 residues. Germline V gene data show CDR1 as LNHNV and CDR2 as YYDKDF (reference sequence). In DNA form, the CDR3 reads TGTGCCACCAGCAGTCCTAATCCTGGGGGGACAGTTGAGGGCACAGATACGCAGTATTTT. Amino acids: CATSSPNPGGTVEGTDTQYF.

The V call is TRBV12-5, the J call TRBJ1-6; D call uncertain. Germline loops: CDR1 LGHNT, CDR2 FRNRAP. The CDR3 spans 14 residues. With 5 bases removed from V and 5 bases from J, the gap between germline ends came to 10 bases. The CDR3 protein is CASGLDSDNSPLHF. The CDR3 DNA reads TGTGCTAGTGGTCTCGACTCAGATAATTCACCCCTCCACTTT. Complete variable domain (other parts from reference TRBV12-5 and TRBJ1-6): DARVTQTPRHKVTEMGQEVTMRCQPILGHNTVFWYRQTMMQGLELLAYFRNRAPLDDSGMPKDRFSAEMPDATLATLKIQPSEPRDSAVYFCASGLDSDNSPLHFGNGTRLTVT.

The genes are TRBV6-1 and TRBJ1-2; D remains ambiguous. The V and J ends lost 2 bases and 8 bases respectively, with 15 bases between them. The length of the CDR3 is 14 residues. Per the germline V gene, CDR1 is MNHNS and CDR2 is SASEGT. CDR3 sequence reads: CASSESGSLGGYTF. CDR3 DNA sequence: TGTGCCAGCAGTGAAAGCGGCAGCCTCGGGGGCTACACCTTC.

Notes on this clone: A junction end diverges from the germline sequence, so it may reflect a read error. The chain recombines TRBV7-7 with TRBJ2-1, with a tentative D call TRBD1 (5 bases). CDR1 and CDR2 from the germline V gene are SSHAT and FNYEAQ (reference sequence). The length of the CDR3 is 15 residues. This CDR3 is CASSPQGQKGNEQFF. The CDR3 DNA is TGTGCTAGCAGCCCCCAGGGCCAGAAAGGCAATGAGCAGTTCTTC.

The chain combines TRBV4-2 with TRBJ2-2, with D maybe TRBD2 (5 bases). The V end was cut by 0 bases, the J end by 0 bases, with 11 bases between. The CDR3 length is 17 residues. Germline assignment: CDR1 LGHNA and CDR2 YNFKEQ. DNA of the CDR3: TGTGCCAGCAGCCAAGATAGGAGGCAGGCGAACACCGGGGAGCTGTTTTTT. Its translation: CASSQDRRQANTGELFF.

CDR3 sequence (DNA): TGTGCCATCAGGCCTCGACAGGAACGCTATGGCTACACCTTC. This encodes CAIRPRQERYGYTF. The rearrangement links TRBV10-3 to TRBJ1-2; the D gene is possibly TRBD1 (6 bases). V gave up 6 bases and J gave up 4 bases, with 15 bases separating them. Germline CDR1 ENHRY, CDR2 SYGVKD. CDR3 length: 14 residues.

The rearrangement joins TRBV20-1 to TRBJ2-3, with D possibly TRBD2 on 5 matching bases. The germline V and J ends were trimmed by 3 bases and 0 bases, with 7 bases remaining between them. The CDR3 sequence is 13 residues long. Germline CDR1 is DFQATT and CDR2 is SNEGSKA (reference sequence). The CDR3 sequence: CSASRESTDTQYF. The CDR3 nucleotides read TGCAGTGCTAGTCGGGAAAGCACAGATACGCAGTATTTT.

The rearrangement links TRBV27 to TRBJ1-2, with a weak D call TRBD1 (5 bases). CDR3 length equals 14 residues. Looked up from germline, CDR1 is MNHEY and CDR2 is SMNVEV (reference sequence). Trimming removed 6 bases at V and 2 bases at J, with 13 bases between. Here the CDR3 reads CASRGGGGNYGYTF. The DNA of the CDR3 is TGTGCCAGCAGGGGGGGTGGCGGGAACTATGGCTACACCTTC.

The DNA of the CDR3 is TGTGCCAGCAGCCAAATATTGGACAGGGGGCTTCCGACCTACGAGCAGTACTTC. Translation gives CASSQILDRGLPTYEQYF. The rearrangement joins TRBV3-1 (or the pseudogene TRBV3-2) to TRBJ2-7; 11 positions agree with TRBD1. The germline CDR1 and CDR2 sequences are LGHDT and YNNKEL (reference sequence). The CDR3 is made up of 18 amino acids. The junction had 11 bases not matched to a gene; V was cut back by 2 bases and J by 2 bases.

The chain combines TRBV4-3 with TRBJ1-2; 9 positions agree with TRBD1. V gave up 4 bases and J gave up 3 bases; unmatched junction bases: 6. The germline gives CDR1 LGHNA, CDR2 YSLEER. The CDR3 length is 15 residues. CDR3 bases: TGCGCCAGCAGCCCCCGGGACAGGGTAGACTATGGCTACACCTTC. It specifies CASSPRDRVDYGYTF.

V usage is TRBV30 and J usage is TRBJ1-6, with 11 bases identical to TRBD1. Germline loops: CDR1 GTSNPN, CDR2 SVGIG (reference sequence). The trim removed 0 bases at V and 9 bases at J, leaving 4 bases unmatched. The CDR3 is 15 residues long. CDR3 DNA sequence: TGTGCCTGGAGTGTACCAGGGACAGGGGGTTCACCCCTCCACTTT. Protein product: CAWSVPGTGGSPLHF.